Reported below is one T cell receptor beta chain. The antigen this receptor binds is unknown. This sample was taken from a study of monozygotic twins with inflammatory bowel disease (dated by TCRdb to between 2018 and 2020). Context from the whole study: The complete study included approximately 28 monozygotic twin pairs: 19 IBD-discordant Danish pairs and nine German pairs, of which four were IBD-concordant and five were IBD-discordant. Each individual had, on average, about 151 000 unique TCRalpha sequences and 181 000 unique TCRbeta sequences available for analysis. The search for disease-associated traits relied mainly on comparing, within discordant pairs, IBD patients with their genetically identical healthy co-twins.

Measured from the cysteine to the phenylalanine, the CDR3 is 13 residues long. Only the protein is available. Based on the germline V gene, the CDR1 and CDR2 sequences are SGHVS and FQNEAQ. An approximately 2.5 ml peripheral blood sample was drawn into PAXgene tubes per donor and stored at -80°C. Without T cell sorting, total RNA was isolated from whole blood using the PAXgene blood miRNA kit on an automated QIAcube. Peripheral blood from monozygotic twin pairs, either concordant or discordant for inflammatory bowel disease, underwent deep TCRalpha and TCRbeta repertoire profiling that used unique molecular barcoding. Smoking habits were recorded for all twin pairs, with individuals classified as current, former or never smokers. Summary of the overall study and its limitations: Concordant and discordant twins showed no difference in repertoire similarity, possibly because of limited statistical power. Differing immunosuppressive treatments among patients may have added background noise and inter-individual variability to the repertoires. The analysis was unable to tell apart different T cell subtypes. A decrease in TCRbeta repertoire diversity, as measured by inverse Simpson index, was observed in IBD patients compared with their healthy co-twins. No single strong signal or clonotype linked to IBD turned up in the results, so the idea that one exists was not supported. Compared with healthy twins, IBD patients had fewer clonotypes in common with other individuals, a difference most pronounced in patients showing signs of disease activity.

To prepare the library, 5' RACE was applied. Each TCR library was prepared from about 4,000 ng of total RNA. For each sample, cDNA synthesis with SMARTScribe reverse transcriptase was split into eight separate reactions. During cDNA synthesis, unique molecular identifiers containing a 6-nucleotide sample barcode were introduced by template switching. Two nested PCRs of approximately 16 and 9 cycles amplified the TCRalpha and TCRbeta cDNA, and bead purification followed each PCR. Before amplification, the cDNA was both treated with uracil DNA-glycosylase and purified with the QIAquick PCR purification kit. The second PCR added Illumina TruSeq-compatible adapters along with sample-specific barcodes. Library quality and concentration were checked on TapeStation and Qubit, and libraries were pooled at 5 ng each. Sequencing of pooled libraries was carried out on an Illumina HiSeq2500 single-index Rapid Run using 2 x 100 bp reads and custom sequencing primers. From the authors' description of their analysis: MiGEC version 1.2.6 was used for UMI-based consensus assembly, which corrected PCR and sequencing errors. V(D)J alignment, clonotype assembly and CDR3 extraction were performed with MiXCR version 2.1.1. Normalisation of gene usage, clonotype sharing and MAIT/NKT TCR abundance was achieved by analysing the top 1000, 10 000 and 20 000 clonotypes per sample. Diversity was computed as the inverse Simpson index with the vegan R package after downsampling to 27 000 UMIs. Paired Mann-Whitney U tests were applied to discordant twin pairs, with Benjamini-Hochberg correction for multiple testing. With the reads reprocessed by TCRdb, a single entry stands for each CDR3 protein sequence and no DNA is reported. In this record, the V and J calls reflect TCRdb's handling and not the investigators' own analysis. The sample table includes about 300,000 distinct CDR3 sequences. 5.6% of the sample rests with the top ten.

This receptor was taken from a human donor with ulcerative colitis or Crohn's disease, or a healthy co-twin of an affected twin (not recorded which). Material for sequencing was blood. The rearrangement combines TRBV7-8 with TRBJ2-7. The CDR3 sequence is CASSLVRQSEQYF.